This T cell receptor (beta chain) appears in the sequencing data of a study of blood T cell repertoires in COVID-19. Study-wide background: Material from acute and convalescent COVID-19 was sourced from the United States, Italy and Spain. In each case, the material was cDNA or gDNA derived from T cells, B-cell-depleted T cells, or PBMCs.

Seattle-derived patients entered the study during active infection and were followed longitudinally. The CDR3 has 13 residues. Germline values: CDR1 SGHRS, CDR2 YFSETQ. The V segment lost 2 bases and the J segment 8 bases; nucleotides outside the gene matches: 4. As processed by the authors: By means of reference gene primer amplification, nucleated cell counts were estimated. The table came from immunoSEQ multiplex PCR; TCRdb's copy has only in-frame clones and leaves some out. V and J calls and clone size are copied from that table; D and trimming were computed from the DNA. The table has 350,000 to 450,000 clones, around 89% seen once.

The chain employs TRBV5-1 and TRBJ1-1, with 9 positions matching TRBD1. The receptor comes from a woman between 40 and 55 years old with COVID-19, enrolled during active disease. What was sequenced was peripheral blood. CDR3: CASSFGDREEAFF. Written as DNA, the CDR3 is TGCGCCAGCAGCTTTGGGGACAGGGAGGAAGCTTTCTTT.